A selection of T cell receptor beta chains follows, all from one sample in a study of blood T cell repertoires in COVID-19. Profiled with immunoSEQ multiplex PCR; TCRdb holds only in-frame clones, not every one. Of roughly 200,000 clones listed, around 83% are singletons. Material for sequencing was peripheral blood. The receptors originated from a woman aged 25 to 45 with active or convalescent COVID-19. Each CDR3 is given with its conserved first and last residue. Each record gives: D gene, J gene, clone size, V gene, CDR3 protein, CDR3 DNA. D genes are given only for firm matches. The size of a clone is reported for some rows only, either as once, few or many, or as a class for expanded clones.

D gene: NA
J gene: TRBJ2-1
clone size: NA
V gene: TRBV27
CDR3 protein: CASSSGEWSNEQFF
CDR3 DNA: TGTGCCAGCAGTTCGGGAGAGTGGTCCAATGAGCAGTTCTTC

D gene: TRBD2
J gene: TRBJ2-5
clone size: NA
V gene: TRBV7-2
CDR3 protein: CASSSAGGALETQYF
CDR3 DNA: TGTGCCAGCAGCTCGGCGGGGGGCGCTTTGGAGACCCAGTACTTC

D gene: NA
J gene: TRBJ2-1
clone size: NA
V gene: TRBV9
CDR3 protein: CASSVASSYNEQFF
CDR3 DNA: TGTGCCAGCAGCGTAGCCAGTTCCTACAATGAGCAGTTCTTC

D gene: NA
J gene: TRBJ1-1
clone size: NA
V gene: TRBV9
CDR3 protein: CASSVGSLRGWTEAFF
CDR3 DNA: TGTGCCAGCAGCGTGGGTTCGTTAAGGGGTTGGACTGAAGCTTTCTTT

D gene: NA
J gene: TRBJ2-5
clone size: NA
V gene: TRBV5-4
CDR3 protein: CASALRPDTEQETQYF
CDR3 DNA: TGTGCCAGCGCCTTGAGGCCGGACACGGAGCAAGAGACCCAGTACTTC

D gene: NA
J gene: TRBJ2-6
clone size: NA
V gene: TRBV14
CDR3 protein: CASSQVFQGPGANVLTF
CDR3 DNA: TGTGCCAGCAGCCAAGTTTTTCAGGGGCCTGGGGCCAACGTCCTGACTTTC

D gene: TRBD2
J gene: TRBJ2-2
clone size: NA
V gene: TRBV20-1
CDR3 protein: CSASRGGTGELFF
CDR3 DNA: TGCAGTGCTAGTCGCGGGGGCACCGGGGAGCTGTTTTTT

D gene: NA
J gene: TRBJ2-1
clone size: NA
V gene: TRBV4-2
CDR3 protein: CASSQDMGGGRVNEQFF
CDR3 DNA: TGTGCCAGCAGCCAAGATATGGGCGGCGGCAGGGTAAATGAGCAGTTCTTC

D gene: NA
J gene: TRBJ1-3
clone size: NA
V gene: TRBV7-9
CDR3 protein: CASRLSGVPGNTIYF
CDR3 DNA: TGTGCCAGCAGATTAAGCGGGGTACCTGGAAACACCATATATTTT

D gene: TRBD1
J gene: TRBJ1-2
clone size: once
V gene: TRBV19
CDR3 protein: CASGQGASGYTF
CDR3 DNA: TGTGCCAGCGGACAGGGGGCATCTGGCTACACCTTC

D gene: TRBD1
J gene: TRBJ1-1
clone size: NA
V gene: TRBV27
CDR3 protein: CASSPGTGPSLGTEAFF
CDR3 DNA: TGTGCCAGCAGTCCGGGGACAGGGCCAAGTTTGGGTACTGAAGCTTTCTTT

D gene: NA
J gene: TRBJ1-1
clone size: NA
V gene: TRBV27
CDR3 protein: CASRNRNRNTEAFF
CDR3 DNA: TGTGCCAGCAGAAACAGAAACAGGAACACTGAAGCTTTCTTT

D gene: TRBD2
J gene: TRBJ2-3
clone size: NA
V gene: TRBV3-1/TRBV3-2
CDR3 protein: CASSQVPTSGTDTQYF
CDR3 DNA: TGTGCCAGCAGCCAAGTCCCTACTAGCGGCACAGATACGCAGTATTTT

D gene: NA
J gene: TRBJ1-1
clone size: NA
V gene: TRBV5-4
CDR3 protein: CASSLYTANTEAFF
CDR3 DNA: TGTGCCAGCAGCCTATATACAGCGAACACTGAAGCTTTCTTT

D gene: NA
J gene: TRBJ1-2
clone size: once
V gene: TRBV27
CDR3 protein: CASSPDWRYGYTF
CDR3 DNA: TGTGCCAGCAGTCCGGACTGGCGGTATGGCTACACCTTC

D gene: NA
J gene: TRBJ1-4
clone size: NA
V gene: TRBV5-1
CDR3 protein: CASRTDLNEKLFF
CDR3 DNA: TGCGCCAGCAGGACGGACTTAAATGAAAAACTGTTTTTT

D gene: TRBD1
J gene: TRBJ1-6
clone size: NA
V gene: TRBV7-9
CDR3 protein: CASSKRQGPDSPLHF
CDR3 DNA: TGTGCCAGCAGCAAGCGACAGGGACCCGATTCACCCCTCCACTTT

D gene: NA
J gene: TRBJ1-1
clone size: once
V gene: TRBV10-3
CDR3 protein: CAISESTVNTEAFF
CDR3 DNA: TGTGCCATCAGTGAGTCGACAGTGAACACTGAAGCTTTCTTT

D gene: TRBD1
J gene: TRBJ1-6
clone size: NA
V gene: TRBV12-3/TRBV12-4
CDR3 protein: CASRTGVSPLHF
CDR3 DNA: TGTGCCAGCAGGACAGGGGTTTCACCCCTCCACTTT

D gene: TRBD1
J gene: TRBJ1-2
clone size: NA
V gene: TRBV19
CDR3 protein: CASSIGTGGYTF
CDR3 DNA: TGTGCCAGTAGTATCGGGACAGGGGGCTACACCTTC

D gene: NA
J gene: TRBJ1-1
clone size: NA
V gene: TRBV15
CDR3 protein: CATSRDKGRRTEAFF
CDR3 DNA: TGCGCCACCAGCAGAGATAAAGGGAGGCGGACTGAAGCTTTCTTT

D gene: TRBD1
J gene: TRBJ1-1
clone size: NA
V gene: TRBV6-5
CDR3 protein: CASTRTGLNTEAFF
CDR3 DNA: TGTGCCAGCACTAGGACAGGACTGAACACTGAAGCTTTCTTT

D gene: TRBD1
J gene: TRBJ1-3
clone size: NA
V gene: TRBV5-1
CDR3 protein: CASSGGQEGNTIYF
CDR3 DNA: TGCGCCAGCAGCGGTGGACAGGAGGGAAACACCATATATTTT

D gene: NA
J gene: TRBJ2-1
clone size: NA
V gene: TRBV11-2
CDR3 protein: CASSPGWGDEQFF
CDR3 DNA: TGTGCCAGCAGCCCAGGTTGGGGCGATGAGCAGTTCTTC

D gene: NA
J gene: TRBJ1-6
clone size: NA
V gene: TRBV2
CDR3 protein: CASSGSWRDSPLHF
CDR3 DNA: TGTGCCAGCAGTGGGAGCTGGAGAGATTCACCCCTCCACTTT

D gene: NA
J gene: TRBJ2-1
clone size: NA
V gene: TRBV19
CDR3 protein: CASSIGQSSYNEQFF
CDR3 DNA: TGTGCCAGTAGTATTGGACAGAGCTCCTACAATGAGCAGTTCTTC

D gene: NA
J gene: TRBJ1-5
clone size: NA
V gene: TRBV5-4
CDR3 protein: CASSLGGVQPQHF
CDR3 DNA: TGTGCCAGCAGCTTGGGAGGAGTTCAGCCCCAGCATTTT

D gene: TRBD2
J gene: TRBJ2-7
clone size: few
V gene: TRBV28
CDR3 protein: CASSSGTSGYEQYF
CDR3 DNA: TGTGCCAGCAGTTCCGGGACTAGCGGCTACGAGCAGTACTTC

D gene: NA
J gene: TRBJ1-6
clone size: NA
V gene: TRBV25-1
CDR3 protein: CASSFQGYSPLHF
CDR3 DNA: TGTGCCAGCAGCTTTCAGGGGTATTCACCCCTCCACTTT

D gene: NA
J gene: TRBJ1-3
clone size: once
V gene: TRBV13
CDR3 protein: CASSQGSASGNTIYF
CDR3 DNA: TGTGCCAGCAGCCAAGGGAGCGCCTCTGGAAACACCATATATTTT

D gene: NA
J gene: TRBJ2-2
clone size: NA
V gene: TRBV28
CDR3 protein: CASNQGPYTGELFF
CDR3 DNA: TGTGCCAGCAACCAGGGGCCTTACACCGGGGAGCTGTTTTTT

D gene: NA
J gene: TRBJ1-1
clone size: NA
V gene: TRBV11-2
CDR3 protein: CASSFHDRSEAFF
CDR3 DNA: TGTGCCAGCAGCTTTCATGATAGAAGTGAAGCTTTCTTT

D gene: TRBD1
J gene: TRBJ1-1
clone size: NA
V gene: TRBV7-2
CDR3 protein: CASSLGQGASEAFF
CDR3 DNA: TGTGCCAGCAGCCTCGGACAGGGGGCTTCTGAAGCTTTCTTT

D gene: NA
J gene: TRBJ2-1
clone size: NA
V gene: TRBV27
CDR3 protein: CASARDSYNEQFF
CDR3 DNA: TGTGCCAGTGCCCGGGACTCCTACAATGAGCAGTTCTTC

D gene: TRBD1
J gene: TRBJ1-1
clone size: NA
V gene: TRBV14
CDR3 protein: CASSQVGTGGRAAAFF
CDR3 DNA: TGTGCCAGCAGCCAAGTCGGGACAGGGGGCCGGGCAGCAGCTTTCTTT

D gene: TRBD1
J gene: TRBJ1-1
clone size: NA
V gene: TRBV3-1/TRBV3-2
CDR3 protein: CASSWAGQGVTEAFF
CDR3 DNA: TGTGCCAGCAGTTGGGCGGGACAGGGGGTAACTGAAGCTTTCTTT

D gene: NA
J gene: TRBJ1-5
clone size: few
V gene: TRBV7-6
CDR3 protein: CASSFGGNQPQHF
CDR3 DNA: TGTGCCAGCAGCTTTGGGGGGAATCAGCCCCAGCATTTT

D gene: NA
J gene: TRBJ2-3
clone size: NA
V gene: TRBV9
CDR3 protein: CASRGDGLSTDTQYF
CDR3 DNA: TGTGCCAGCAGGGGAGACGGTTTGTCAACAGATACGCAGTATTTT

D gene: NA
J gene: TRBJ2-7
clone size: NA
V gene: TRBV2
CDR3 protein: CAFRGKASYEQYF
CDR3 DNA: TGTGCCTTCCGGGGGAAAGCCTCCTACGAGCAGTACTTC

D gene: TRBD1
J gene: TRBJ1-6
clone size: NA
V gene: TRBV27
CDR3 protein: CASSPGGNSPLHF
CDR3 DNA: TGTGCCAGCAGTCCAGGGGGGAATTCACCCCTCCACTTT

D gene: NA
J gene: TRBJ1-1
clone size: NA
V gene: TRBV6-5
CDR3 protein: CASSTSWGDTEAFF
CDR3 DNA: TGTGCCAGCAGTACGTCATGGGGGGACACTGAAGCTTTCTTT

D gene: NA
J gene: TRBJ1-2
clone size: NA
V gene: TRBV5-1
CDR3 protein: CASSTDANYGYTF
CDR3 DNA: TGCGCCAGCAGTACAGACGCTAACTATGGCTACACCTTC

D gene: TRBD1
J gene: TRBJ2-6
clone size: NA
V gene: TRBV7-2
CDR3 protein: CASSLVSQGVGANVLTF
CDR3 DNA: TGTGCCAGCAGCTTAGTATCCCAGGGGGTTGGGGCCAACGTCCTGACTTTC

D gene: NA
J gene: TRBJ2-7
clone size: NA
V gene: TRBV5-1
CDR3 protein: CASSLAGGRNEQYF
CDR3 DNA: TGCGCCAGCAGCTTGGCTGGAGGTCGGAACGAGCAGTACTTC

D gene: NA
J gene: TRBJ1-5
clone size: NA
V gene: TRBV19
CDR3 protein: CASSIGAGLNQPQHF
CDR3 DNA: TGTGCCAGTAGTATTGGGGCGGGACTGAATCAGCCCCAGCATTTT

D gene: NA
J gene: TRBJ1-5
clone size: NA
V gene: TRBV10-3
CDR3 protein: CAISESRIGASNQPQHF
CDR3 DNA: TGTGCCATCAGTGAGTCTCGGATAGGGGCAAGCAATCAGCCCCAGCATTTT

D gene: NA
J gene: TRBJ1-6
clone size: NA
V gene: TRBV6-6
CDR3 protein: CASSYDSNNSPLHF
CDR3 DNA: TGTGCCAGCAGTTACGACAGTAATAATTCACCCCTCCACTTT

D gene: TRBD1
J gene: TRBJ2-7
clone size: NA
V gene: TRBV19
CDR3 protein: CASSAGTGLNEQYF
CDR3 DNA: TGTGCCAGTAGTGCCGGGACAGGGCTCAACGAGCAGTACTTC

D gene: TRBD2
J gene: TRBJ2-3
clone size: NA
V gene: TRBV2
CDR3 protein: CASSASGGAADTQYF
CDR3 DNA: TGTGCCAGCAGTGCTAGCGGGGGGGCAGCAGATACGCAGTATTTT

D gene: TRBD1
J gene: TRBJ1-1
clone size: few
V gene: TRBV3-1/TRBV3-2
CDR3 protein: CASSLIPPGTGADTEAFF
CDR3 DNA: TGTGCCAGCAGCCTCATCCCTCCCGGGACAGGGGCGGACACTGAAGCTTTCTTT

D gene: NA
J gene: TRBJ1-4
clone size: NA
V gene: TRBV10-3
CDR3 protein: CAISPGLGAQEKLFF
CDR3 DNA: TGTGCCATCAGCCCAGGCCTGGGGGCGCAGGAAAAACTGTTTTTT

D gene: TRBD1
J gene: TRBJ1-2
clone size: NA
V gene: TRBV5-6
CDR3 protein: CASSLTGVGYTF
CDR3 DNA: TGTGCCAGCAGCTTGACAGGGGTTGGCTACACCTTC

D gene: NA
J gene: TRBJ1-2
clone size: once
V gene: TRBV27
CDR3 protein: CASRAGANYGYTF
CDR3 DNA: TGTGCCAGCAGGGCAGGGGCAAACTATGGCTACACCTTC

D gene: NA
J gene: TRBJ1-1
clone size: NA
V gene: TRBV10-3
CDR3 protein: CAISEVQGTAFF
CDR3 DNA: TGTGCCATCAGTGAGGTACAGGGTACGGCTTTCTTT

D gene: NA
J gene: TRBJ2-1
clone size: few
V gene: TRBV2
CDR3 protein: CASRTGSSYNEQFF
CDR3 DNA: TGTGCCAGCCGCACAGGGAGCTCCTACAATGAGCAGTTCTTC

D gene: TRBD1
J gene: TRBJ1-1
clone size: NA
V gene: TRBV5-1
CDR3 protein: CASSSLNRGNTEAFF
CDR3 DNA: TGCGCCAGCAGCTCCCTCAACAGGGGGAACACTGAAGCTTTCTTT

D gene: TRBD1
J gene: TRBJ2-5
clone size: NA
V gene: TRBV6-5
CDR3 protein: CASRLQGSRETQYF
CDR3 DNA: TGTGCCAGCAGGTTACAGGGGAGCAGGGAGACCCAGTACTTC